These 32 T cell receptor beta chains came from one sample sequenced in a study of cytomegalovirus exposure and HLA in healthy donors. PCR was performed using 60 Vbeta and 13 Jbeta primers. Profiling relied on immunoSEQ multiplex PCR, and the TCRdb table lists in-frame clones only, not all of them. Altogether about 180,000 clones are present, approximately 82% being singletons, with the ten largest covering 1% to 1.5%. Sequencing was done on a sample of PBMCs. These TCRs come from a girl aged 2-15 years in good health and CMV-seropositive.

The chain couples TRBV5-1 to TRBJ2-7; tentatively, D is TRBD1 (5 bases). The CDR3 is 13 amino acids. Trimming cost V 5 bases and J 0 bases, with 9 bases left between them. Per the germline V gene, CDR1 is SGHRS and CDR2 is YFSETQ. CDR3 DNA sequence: TGCGCCAGCAGTATGGACATCTCCTACGAGCAGTACTTC. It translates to CASSMDISYEQYF.

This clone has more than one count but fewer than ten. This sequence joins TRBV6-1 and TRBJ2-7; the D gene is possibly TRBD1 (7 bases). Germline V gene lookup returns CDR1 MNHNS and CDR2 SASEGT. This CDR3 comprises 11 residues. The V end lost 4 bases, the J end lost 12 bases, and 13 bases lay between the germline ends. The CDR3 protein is CASSATGEAYF. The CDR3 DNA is TGTGCCAGCAGTGCTACAGGGGAGGCGTACTTC.

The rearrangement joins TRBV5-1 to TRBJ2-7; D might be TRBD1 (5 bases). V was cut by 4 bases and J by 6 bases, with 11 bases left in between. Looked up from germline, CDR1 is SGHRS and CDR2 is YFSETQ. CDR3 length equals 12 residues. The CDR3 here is CASSPAGSEQYF. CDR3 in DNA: TGCGCCAGCAGCCCCGCAGGGTCCGAGCAGTACTTC.

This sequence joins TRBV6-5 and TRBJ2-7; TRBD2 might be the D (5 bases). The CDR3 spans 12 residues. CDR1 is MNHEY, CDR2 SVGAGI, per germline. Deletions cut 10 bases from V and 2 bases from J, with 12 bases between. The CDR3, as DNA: TGTGCCATCGGGGAGATACCCTACGAGCAGTACTTC. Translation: CAIGEIPYEQYF.

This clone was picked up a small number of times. The CDR3 bases are TGTGCCAGCATCGTCCAGGGTGGGGACACTGAAGCTTTCTTT. Protein sequence: CASIVQGGDTEAFF. The chain employs TRBV28 and TRBJ1-1, with D possibly being TRBD1 (5 bases). The CDR3 runs 14 residues. Trimming removed 7 bases at V and 3 bases at J, with 15 bases between. Per the germline V gene, CDR1 is MDHEN and CDR2 is SYDVKM.

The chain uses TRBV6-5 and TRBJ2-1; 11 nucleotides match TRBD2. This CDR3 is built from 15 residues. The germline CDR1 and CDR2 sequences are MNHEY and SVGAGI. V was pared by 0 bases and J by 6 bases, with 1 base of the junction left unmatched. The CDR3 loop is CASSYSGTSGNEQFF. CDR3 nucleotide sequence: TGTGCCAGCAGTTACTCCGGGACTAGCGGCAATGAGCAGTTCTTC.

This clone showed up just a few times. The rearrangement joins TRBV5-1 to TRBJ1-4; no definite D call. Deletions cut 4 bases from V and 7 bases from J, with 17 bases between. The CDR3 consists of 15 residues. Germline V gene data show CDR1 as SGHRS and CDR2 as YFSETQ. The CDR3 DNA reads TGCGCCAGCAGCCTGGATCAGGCGGGGATTGAAAAACTGTTTTTT. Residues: CASSLDQAGIEKLFF.

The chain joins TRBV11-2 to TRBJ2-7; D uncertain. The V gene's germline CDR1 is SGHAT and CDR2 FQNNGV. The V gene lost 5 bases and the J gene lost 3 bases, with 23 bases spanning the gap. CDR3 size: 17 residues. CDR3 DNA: TGTGCCAGCAGCCGACTCCAAGGTCAACGGTCCCACTACGAGCAGTACTTC. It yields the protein CASSRLQGQRSHYEQYF.

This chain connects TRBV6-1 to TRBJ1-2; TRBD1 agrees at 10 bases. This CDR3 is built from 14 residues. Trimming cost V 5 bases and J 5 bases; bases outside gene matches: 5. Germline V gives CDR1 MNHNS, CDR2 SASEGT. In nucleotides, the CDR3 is TGTGCCAGCAGTCCGACAGGGGGCGCATATGGCTACACCTTC. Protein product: CASSPTGGAYGYTF.

Here the CDR3 DNA reads TGTGCCAGTAGTTTAGGACTAGCGGGTCCCTACACAGATACGCAGTATTTT. It specifies CASSLGLAGPYTDTQYF. The chain uses TRBV19 and TRBJ2-3, with 11 bases identical to TRBD2. The length of the CDR3 is 17 residues. CDR1 is LNHDA, CDR2 SQIVND, per germline (reference sequence). V shed 5 bases and J 2 bases; nucleotides not matched to a gene: 9.

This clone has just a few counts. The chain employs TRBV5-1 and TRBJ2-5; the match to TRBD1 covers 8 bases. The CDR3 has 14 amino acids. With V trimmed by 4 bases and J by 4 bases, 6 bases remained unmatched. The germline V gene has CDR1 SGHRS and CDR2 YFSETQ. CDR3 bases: TGCGCCAGCAGCGGCGATGACAGGGGAGAGACCCAGTACTTC. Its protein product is CASSGDDRGETQYF.

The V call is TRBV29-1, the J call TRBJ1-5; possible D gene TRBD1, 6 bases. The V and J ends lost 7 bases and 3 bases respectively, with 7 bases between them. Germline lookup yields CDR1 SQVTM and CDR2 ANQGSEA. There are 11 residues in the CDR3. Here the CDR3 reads CSAGDNQPQHF. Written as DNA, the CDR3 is TGCAGCGCAGGGGACAATCAGCCCCAGCATTTT.

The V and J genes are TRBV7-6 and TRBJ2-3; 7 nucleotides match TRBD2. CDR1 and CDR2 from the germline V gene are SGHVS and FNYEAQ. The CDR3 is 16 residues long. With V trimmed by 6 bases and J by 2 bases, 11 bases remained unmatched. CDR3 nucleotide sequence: TGTGCCAGCAGGAAAGCCGGGCTAGCGGACACAGATACGCAGTATTTT. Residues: CASRKAGLADTDTQYF.

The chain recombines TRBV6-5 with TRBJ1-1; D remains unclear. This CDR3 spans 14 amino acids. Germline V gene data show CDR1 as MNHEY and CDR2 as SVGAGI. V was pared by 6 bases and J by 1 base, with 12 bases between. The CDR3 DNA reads TGTGCCAGCAGGCAGCGAGGAGGGAACACTGAAGCTTTCTTT. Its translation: CASRQRGGNTEAFF.

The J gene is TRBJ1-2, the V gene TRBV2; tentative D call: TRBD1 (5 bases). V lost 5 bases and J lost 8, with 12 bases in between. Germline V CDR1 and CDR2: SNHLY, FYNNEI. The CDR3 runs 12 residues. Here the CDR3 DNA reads TGTGCCAGCAGTCCCAGGGTAGTCGGCTACACCTTC. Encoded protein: CASSPRVVGYTF.

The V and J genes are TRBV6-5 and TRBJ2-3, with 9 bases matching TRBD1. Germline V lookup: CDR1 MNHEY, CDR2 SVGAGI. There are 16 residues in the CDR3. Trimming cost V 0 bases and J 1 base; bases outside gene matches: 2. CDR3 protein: CASSYSRDRGTDTQYF. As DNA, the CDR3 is TGTGCCAGCAGTTACTCACGGGACAGGGGCACAGATACGCAGTATTTT.

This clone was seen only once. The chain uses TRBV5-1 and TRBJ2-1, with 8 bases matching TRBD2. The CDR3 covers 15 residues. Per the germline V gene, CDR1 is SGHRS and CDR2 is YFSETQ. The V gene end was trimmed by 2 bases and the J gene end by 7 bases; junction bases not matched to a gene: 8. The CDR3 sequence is CASSFRSGLANEQFF. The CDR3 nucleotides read TGCGCCAGCAGCTTCCGTTCAGGACTAGCAAATGAGCAGTTCTTC.

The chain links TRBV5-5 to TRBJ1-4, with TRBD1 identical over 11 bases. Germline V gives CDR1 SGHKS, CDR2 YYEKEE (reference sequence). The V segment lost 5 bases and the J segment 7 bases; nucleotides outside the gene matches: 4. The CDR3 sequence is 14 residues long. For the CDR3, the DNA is TGTGCCAGCAGTACCGGGACAGGGGGTGAAAAACTGTTTTTT. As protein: CASSTGTGGEKLFF.

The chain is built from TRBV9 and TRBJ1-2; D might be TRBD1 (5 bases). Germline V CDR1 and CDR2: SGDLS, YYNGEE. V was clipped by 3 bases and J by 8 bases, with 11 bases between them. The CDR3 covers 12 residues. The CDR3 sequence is CASSGEGTGYTF. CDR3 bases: TGTGCCAGCAGCGGGGAGGGGACGGGCTACACCTTC.

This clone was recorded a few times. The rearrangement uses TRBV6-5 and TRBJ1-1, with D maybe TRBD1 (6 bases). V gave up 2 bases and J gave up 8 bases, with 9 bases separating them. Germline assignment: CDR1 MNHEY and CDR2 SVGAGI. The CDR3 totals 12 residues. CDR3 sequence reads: CASSYGGREAFF. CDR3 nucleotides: TGTGCCAGCAGTTACGGGGGCAGGGAAGCTTTCTTT.

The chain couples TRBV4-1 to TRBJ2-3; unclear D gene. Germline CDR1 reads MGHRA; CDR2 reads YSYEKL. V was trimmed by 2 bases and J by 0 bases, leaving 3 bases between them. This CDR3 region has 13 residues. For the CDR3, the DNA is TGCGCCAGCAGCCAACAAAGCACAGATACGCAGTATTTT. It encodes CASSQQSTDTQYF.

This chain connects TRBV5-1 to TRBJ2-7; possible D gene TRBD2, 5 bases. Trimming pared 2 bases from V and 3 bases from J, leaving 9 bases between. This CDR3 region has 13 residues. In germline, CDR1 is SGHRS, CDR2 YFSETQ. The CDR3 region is CASSFEGIYEQYF. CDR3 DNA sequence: TGCGCCAGCAGCTTCGAGGGAATCTACGAGCAGTACTTC.

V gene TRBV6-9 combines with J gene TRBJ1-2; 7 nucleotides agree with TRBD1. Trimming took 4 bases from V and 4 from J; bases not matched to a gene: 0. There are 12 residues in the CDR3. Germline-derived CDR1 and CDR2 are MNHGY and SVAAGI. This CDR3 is CASSWTGYGYTF. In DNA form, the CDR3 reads TGTGCCAGCAGTTGGACAGGCTATGGCTACACCTTC.

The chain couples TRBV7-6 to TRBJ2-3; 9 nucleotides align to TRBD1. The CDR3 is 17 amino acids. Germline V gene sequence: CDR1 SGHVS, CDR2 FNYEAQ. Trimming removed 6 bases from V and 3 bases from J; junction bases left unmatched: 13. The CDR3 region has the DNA TGTGCCAGCAGTTCTACCTCCGGGACAGGGTTGACAGATACGCAGTATTTT. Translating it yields CASSSTSGTGLTDTQYF.

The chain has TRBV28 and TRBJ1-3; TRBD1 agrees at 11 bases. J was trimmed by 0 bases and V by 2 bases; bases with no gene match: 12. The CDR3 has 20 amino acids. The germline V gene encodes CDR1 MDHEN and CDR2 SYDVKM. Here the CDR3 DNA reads TGTGCCAGCAGTTTAAATCGGGGCGGGACAGGGGGGCGCTCTGGAAACACCATATATTTT. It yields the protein CASSLNRGGTGGRSGNTIYF.

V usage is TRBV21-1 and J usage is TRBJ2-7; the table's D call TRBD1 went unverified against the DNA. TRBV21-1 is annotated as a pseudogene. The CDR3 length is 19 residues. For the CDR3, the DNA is TGTGCCAGCACCACTATGTTGGGACAGGGAATTCTCGGCATCTACGAGCAGTACTTC. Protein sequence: CASTTMLGQGILGIYEQYF.

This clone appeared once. In nucleotides, the CDR3 is TGTGCCAGCAGCACAGACGACAGTCCTAACACTGAAGCTTTCTTT. Translating gives CASSTDDSPNTEAFF. The V and J genes are TRBV7-9 and TRBJ1-1; a possible D gene is TRBD1 (5 bases). V was cut by 5 bases and J by 2 bases, with 15 bases left in between. The germline gives CDR1 SEHNR, CDR2 FQNEAQ (reference sequence). The CDR3 length is 15 residues.

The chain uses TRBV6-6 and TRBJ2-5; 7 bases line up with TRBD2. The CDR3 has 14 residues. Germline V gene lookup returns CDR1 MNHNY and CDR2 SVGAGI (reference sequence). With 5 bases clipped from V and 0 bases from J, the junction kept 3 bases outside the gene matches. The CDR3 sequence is CASSLAAYQETQYF. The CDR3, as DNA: TGTGCCAGCAGTCTAGCGGCTTACCAAGAGACCCAGTACTTC.

CDR3 bases: TGTGCCAGTAGTAATGGGCGAGTCAGCGGCTACACCTTC. Protein product: CASSNGRVSGYTF. The chain employs TRBV19 and TRBJ1-2; no definite D call. V was clipped by 4 bases and J by 8 bases, with 14 bases between them. This CDR3 is built from 13 residues. Germline V gene lookup returns CDR1 LNHDA and CDR2 SQIVND (reference sequence).

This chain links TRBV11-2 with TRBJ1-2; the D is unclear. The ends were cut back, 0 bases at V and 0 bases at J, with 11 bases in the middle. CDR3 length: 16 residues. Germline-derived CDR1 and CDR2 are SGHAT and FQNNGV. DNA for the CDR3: TGTGCCAGCAGCTTAGAAATTGCGGGAGCTAACTATGGCTACACCTTC. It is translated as CASSLEIAGANYGYTF. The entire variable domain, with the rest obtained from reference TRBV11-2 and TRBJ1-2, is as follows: EAGVAQSPRYKIIEKRQSVAFWCNPISGHATLYWYQQILGQGPKLLIQFQNNGVVDDSQLPKDRFSAERLKGVDSTLKIQPAKLEDSAVYLCASSLEIAGANYGYTFGSGTRLTVV.

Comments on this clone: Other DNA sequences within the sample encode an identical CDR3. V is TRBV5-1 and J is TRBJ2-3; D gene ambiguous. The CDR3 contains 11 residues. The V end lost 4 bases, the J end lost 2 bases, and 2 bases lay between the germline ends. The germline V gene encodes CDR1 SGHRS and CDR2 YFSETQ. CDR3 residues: CASSLTDTQYF. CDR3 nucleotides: TGCGCCAGCAGCCTCACAGATACGCAGTATTTT. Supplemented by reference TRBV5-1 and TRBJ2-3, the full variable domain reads KAGVTQTPRYLIKTRGQQVTLSCSPISGHRSVSWYQQTPGQGLQFLFEYFSETQRNKGNFPGRFSGRQFSNSRSEMNVSTLELGDSALYLCASSLTDTQYFGPGTRLTVL.

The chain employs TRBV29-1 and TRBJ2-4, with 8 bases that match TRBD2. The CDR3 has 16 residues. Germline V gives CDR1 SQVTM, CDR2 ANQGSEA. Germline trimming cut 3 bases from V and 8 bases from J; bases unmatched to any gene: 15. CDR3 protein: CSVDRIAGPTRDIQYF. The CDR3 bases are TGCAGCGTTGATAGAATAGCGGGGCCAACTAGGGACATTCAGTACTTC.